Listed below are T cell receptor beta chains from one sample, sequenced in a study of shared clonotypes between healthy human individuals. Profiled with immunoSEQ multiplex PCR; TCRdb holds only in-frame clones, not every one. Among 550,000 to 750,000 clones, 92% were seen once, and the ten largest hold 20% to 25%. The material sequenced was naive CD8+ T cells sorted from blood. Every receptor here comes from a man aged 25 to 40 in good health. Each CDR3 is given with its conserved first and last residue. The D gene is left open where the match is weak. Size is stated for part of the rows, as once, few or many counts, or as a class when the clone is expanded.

CDR3 protein: CASSGTGLWEQYF
CDR3 DNA: TGTGCCAGCAGTGGGACGGGGCTCTGGGAGCAGTACTTC
clone size: once
J gene: TRBJ2-7
D gene: NA
V gene: TRBV6-1

CDR3 protein: CASSSLGGGRGTQYF
CDR3 DNA: TGTGCCAGCAGCTCCCTCGGGGGCGGGAGGGGGACCCAGTACTTC
clone size: NA
J gene: TRBJ2-5
D gene: TRBD2
V gene: TRBV11-3

CDR3 protein: CASSDAGQNTEAFF
CDR3 DNA: TGTGCCAGTAGTGACGCGGGACAGAACACTGAAGCTTTCTTT
clone size: NA
J gene: TRBJ1-1
D gene: NA
V gene: TRBV19

CDR3 protein: CASSVSGSSTDTQYF
CDR3 DNA: TGTGCCAGTAGTGTTAGCGGATCTAGCACAGATACGCAGTATTTT
clone size: NA
J gene: TRBJ2-3
D gene: NA
V gene: TRBV19

CDR3 protein: CAISESVGQGYQPQHF
CDR3 DNA: TGTGCCATCAGTGAGTCAGTGGGACAGGGGTATCAGCCCCAGCATTTT
clone size: NA
J gene: TRBJ1-5
D gene: TRBD1
V gene: TRBV10-3

CDR3 protein: CASSPQGLATMYNEQFF
CDR3 DNA: TGTGCCAGCAGTCCACAGGGACTAGCAACGATGTACAATGAGCAGTTCTTC
clone size: NA
J gene: TRBJ2-1
D gene: TRBD2
V gene: TRBV6-4

CDR3 protein: CASSFGLAGADEQFF
CDR3 DNA: TGTGCCAGCAGCTTCGGACTAGCGGGAGCGGATGAGCAGTTCTTC
clone size: NA
J gene: TRBJ2-1
D gene: TRBD2
V gene: TRBV7-2

CDR3 protein: CASSLSAGRSTGELFF
CDR3 DNA: TGTGCCAGCAGTTTATCAGCCGGGAGGAGCACCGGGGAGCTGTTTTTT
clone size: NA
J gene: TRBJ2-2
D gene: TRBD2
V gene: TRBV27

CDR3 protein: CASSYGQLSSYEQYF
CDR3 DNA: TGTGCCAGCAGTTACGGACAGCTTAGCTCCTACGAGCAGTACTTC
clone size: once
J gene: TRBJ2-7
D gene: NA
V gene: TRBV6-5

CDR3 protein: CASSQVENTGELFF
CDR3 DNA: TGCGCCAGCAGCCAAGTAGAGAACACCGGGGAGCTGTTTTTT
clone size: once
J gene: TRBJ2-2
D gene: NA
V gene: TRBV4-1

CDR3 protein: CASSPRLAGAQETQYF
CDR3 DNA: TGCGCCAGCAGCCCCAGACTAGCGGGAGCACAGGAGACCCAGTACTTC
clone size: NA
J gene: TRBJ2-5
D gene: TRBD2
V gene: TRBV4-1

CDR3 protein: CASSPLDRSGNEQFF
CDR3 DNA: TGTGCCAGCAGCCCGTTGGACAGAAGTGGCAATGAGCAGTTCTTC
clone size: NA
J gene: TRBJ2-1
D gene: NA
V gene: TRBV7-9

CDR3 protein: CASSLELAGEYNEQFF
CDR3 DNA: TGTGCCAGCAGCTTGGAACTAGCGGGGGAATACAATGAGCAGTTCTTC
clone size: NA
J gene: TRBJ2-1
D gene: TRBD2
V gene: TRBV7-9

CDR3 protein: CASSTGWNEQFF
CDR3 DNA: TGCGCCAGCAGCACAGGGTGGAATGAGCAGTTCTTC
clone size: once
J gene: TRBJ2-1
D gene: NA
V gene: TRBV10-2

CDR3 protein: CASSHGTVSTDTQYF
CDR3 DNA: TGTGCCAGCAGCCACGGGACAGTTAGCACAGATACGCAGTATTTT
clone size: once
J gene: TRBJ2-3
D gene: TRBD1
V gene: TRBV7-9

CDR3 protein: CASSGWTSGSNEQFF
CDR3 DNA: TGTGCCAGCAGTGGATGGACTAGCGGGTCCAATGAGCAGTTCTTC
clone size: NA
J gene: TRBJ2-1
D gene: TRBD2
V gene: TRBV6-1

CDR3 protein: CATSVRETGDTDTQYF
CDR3 DNA: TGTGCCACCAGCGTGAGGGAGACGGGAGACACAGATACGCAGTATTTT
clone size: once
J gene: TRBJ2-3
D gene: NA
V gene: TRBV15

CDR3 protein: CASSSLGESYYREQYF
CDR3 DNA: TGTGCCAGCAGCTCGTTAGGGGAATCCTATTATAGGGAGCAGTACTTC
clone size: NA
J gene: TRBJ2-7
D gene: NA
V gene: TRBV11-3

CDR3 protein: CASSKTGTSGMVSYEQYF
CDR3 DNA: TGTGCCAGCAGTAAAACCGGGACTAGCGGGATGGTTTCGTACGAGCAGTACTTC
clone size: NA
J gene: TRBJ2-7
D gene: TRBD2
V gene: TRBV2

CDR3 protein: CASTSGTGNEQFF
CDR3 DNA: TGTGCCAGCACCTCCGGGACTGGAAATGAGCAGTTCTTC
clone size: NA
J gene: TRBJ2-1
D gene: NA
V gene: TRBV25-1

CDR3 protein: CASSPMRQGRTDTQYF
CDR3 DNA: TGTGCCAGCAGCCCAATGAGGCAGGGAAGGACAGATACGCAGTATTTT
clone size: once
J gene: TRBJ2-3
D gene: NA
V gene: TRBV9

CDR3 protein: CASSQGAIRGEQFF
CDR3 DNA: TGCGCCAGCAGCCAAGGGGCAATCCGCGGTGAGCAGTTCTTC
clone size: NA
J gene: TRBJ2-1
D gene: NA
V gene: TRBV4-1

CDR3 protein: CSVAPVADANTGELFF
CDR3 DNA: TGCAGCGTTGCCCCCGTAGCGGACGCGAACACCGGGGAGCTGTTTTTT
clone size: NA
J gene: TRBJ2-2
D gene: NA
V gene: TRBV29-1

CDR3 protein: CASSLGVAAGNVYNEQFF
CDR3 DNA: TGTGCCAGCAGCTTAGGGGTAGCGGCAGGTAACGTCTACAATGAGCAGTTCTTC
clone size: NA
J gene: TRBJ2-1
D gene: NA
V gene: TRBV7-8

CDR3 protein: CASSFSSGRYNEQFF
CDR3 DNA: TGCGCCAGCAGCTTCTCTAGCGGGAGGTACAATGAGCAGTTCTTC
clone size: NA
J gene: TRBJ2-1
D gene: TRBD2
V gene: TRBV5-1

CDR3 protein: CASRRDRGDEPPINQPQHF
CDR3 DNA: TGTGCCAGTAGGCGGGACAGGGGAGATGAGCCTCCAATCAATCAGCCCCAGCATTTT
clone size: NA
J gene: TRBJ1-5
D gene: TRBD1
V gene: TRBV19

CDR3 protein: CASSLTGTYNEQFF
CDR3 DNA: TGTGCCAGCAGTTTAACGGGGACCTACAATGAGCAGTTCTTC
clone size: NA
J gene: TRBJ2-1
D gene: NA
V gene: TRBV27

CDR3 protein: CASSYGDNEQFF
CDR3 DNA: TGTGCCAGCAGTTACGGGGACAATGAGCAGTTCTTC
clone size: few
J gene: TRBJ2-1
D gene: NA
V gene: TRBV6-5

CDR3 protein: CASSQDGYEQYF
CDR3 DNA: TGCGCCAGCAGCCAAGACGGCTACGAGCAGTACTTC
clone size: few
J gene: TRBJ2-7
D gene: NA
V gene: TRBV4-3

CDR3 protein: CASSSYGDTPSEQYF
CDR3 DNA: TGTGCCAGCAGCTCATATGGGGACACCCCCTCCGAGCAGTACTTC
clone size: NA
J gene: TRBJ2-7
D gene: NA
V gene: TRBV7-8

CDR3 protein: CASKGLVGELFF
CDR3 DNA: TGTGCCAGCAAGGGATTGGTCGGGGAGCTGTTTTTT
clone size: NA
J gene: TRBJ2-2
D gene: NA
V gene: TRBV6-1

CDR3 protein: CASSFASGELFF
CDR3 DNA: TGTGCCAGCAGTTTTGCGTCCGGGGAGCTGTTTTTT
clone size: NA
J gene: TRBJ2-2
D gene: NA
V gene: TRBV25-1

CDR3 protein: CASSSDTGYNEQFF
CDR3 DNA: TGTGCCAGCAGCTCGGATACAGGGTACAATGAGCAGTTCTTC
clone size: NA
J gene: TRBJ2-1
D gene: NA
V gene: TRBV13

CDR3 protein: CASSLELRSTAGESDEQFF
CDR3 DNA: TGTGCCAGCAGCTTAGAGCTCAGGAGTACAGCGGGAGAATCCGATGAGCAGTTCTTC
clone size: NA
J gene: TRBJ2-1
D gene: TRBD2
V gene: TRBV11-2

CDR3 protein: CASSLMGQGTDTQYF
CDR3 DNA: TGTGCCAGCAGCTTAATGGGACAGGGGACAGATACGCAGTATTTT
clone size: NA
J gene: TRBJ2-3
D gene: TRBD1
V gene: TRBV7-3

CDR3 protein: CASRSGQNIANTGELFF
CDR3 DNA: TGTGCCAGCAGATCGGGACAGAACATCGCGAACACCGGGGAGCTGTTTTTT
clone size: NA
J gene: TRBJ2-2
D gene: TRBD1
V gene: TRBV7-8

CDR3 protein: CASSFLDRGDNNEQFF
CDR3 DNA: TGTGCCAGCAGCTTTTTGGACAGGGGTGACAACAATGAGCAGTTCTTC
clone size: NA
J gene: TRBJ2-1
D gene: TRBD1
V gene: TRBV7-9

CDR3 protein: CASSLRVAGAKNIQYF
CDR3 DNA: TGTGCCAGCAGCTTAAGGGTAGCGGGAGCCAAAAACATTCAGTACTTC
clone size: NA
J gene: TRBJ2-4
D gene: TRBD2
V gene: TRBV13

CDR3 protein: CARQELSNQPQHF
CDR3 DNA: TGTGCTAGACAGGAACTTAGCAATCAGCCCCAGCATTTT
clone size: NA
J gene: TRBJ1-5
D gene: NA
V gene: TRBV7-7

CDR3 protein: CSVARWDGYTF
CDR3 DNA: TGCAGCGTTGCTAGGTGGGATGGCTACACCTTC
clone size: NA
J gene: TRBJ1-2
D gene: NA
V gene: TRBV29-1

CDR3 protein: CASSPYYRDGQPQHF
CDR3 DNA: TGTGCCAGCAGTCCATACTACAGGGATGGTCAGCCCCAGCATTTT
clone size: NA
J gene: TRBJ1-5
D gene: NA
V gene: TRBV27

CDR3 protein: CATSRETGGSYEQYF
CDR3 DNA: TGTGCCACCAGCAGAGAGACAGGGGGCTCCTACGAGCAGTACTTC
clone size: NA
J gene: TRBJ2-7
D gene: TRBD1
V gene: TRBV15